This TCR beta chain was obtained from a study of T cell responses to AZD1222 COVID-19 vaccine. Study-wide points: Elevations in Spike-specific TCR breadth and depth followed administration of two AZD1222 doses. Among vaccine-associated CD4 TCRs, coverage spanned spike, with dominance at 160-218 and 743-854.

As for this clone: The antigen remains unidentified.

Produced via immunoSEQ multiplex PCR; TCRdb's table is partial and in-frame only. The sample has roughly 120,000 clones; 86% are singletons. The source material was peripheral blood, sampled on day 0 of AZD1222 vaccination. The TCR originated in an adult in good health.

The CDR3 bases are TGCGCCAGCAGCTTGGTCTTGAGCTCCTACAATGAGCAGTTCTTC. This sequence encodes CASSLVLSSYNEQFF. The chain recombines TRBV5-1 with TRBJ2-1, with unresolved D. V was cut by 0 bases and J by 0 bases, with 7 bases left in between. This CDR3 is built from 15 residues. Germline V CDR1 and CDR2: SGHRS, YFSETQ.